This TCR beta chain was sequenced in a study of PD-L1 blockade in urothelial cancer. Time point specified: peripheral blood 6 weeks after treatment start. The germline V and J ends were trimmed by 4 bases and 6 bases, with 9 bases remaining between them. The germline gives CDR1 SGHRS, CDR2 YFSETQ. The CDR3 has 12 residues. Assay: immunoSEQ multiplex PCR; the TCRdb copy retains only in-frame clones and omits some. The top ten clones hold about 0.91% of a sample with roughly 76,000 clones, 85% to 95% of them seen once. The clonotype comes from a woman over 75 with urothelial cancer. The source was PBMCs, collected around atezolizumab (anti-PD-L1) treatment. The chain has TRBV5-1 and TRBJ2-3; D is possibly TRBD1 (5 bases). CDR3 protein: CASSPGMDTQYF. The CDR3 nucleotides are TGCGCCAGCAGCCCAGGGATGGATACGCAGTATTTT.